This T cell receptor beta chain was sequenced in a study of T cell responses to AZD1222 COVID-19 vaccine. CDR3 size: 15 residues. Trimming shortened V by 7 bases and J by 5 bases, and 18 bases separated the two germline ends. The germline CDR1 and CDR2 sequences are MNHEY and SMNVEV (reference sequence). The repertoire was sequenced with immunoSEQ multiplex PCR; TCRdb's copy has only in-frame clones and lacks some. The profile shows approximately 130,000 clones, 80% to 95% of them singletons. Material: peripheral blood, obtained on day 0 of AZD1222 vaccination. This TCR was sampled from an adult in good health. V is TRBV27 and J is TRBJ2-1; D perhaps matches TRBD1 (6 bases). This CDR3 is CASNSGTSYNNEQFF. The CDR3 DNA is TGTGCCAGCAACTCCGGGACATCTTACAACAATGAGCAGTTCTTC.